What follows describes a single T cell receptor (beta chain). Germline V gene lookup returns CDR1 MNHEY and CDR2 SVGAGI. V shed 2 bases and J shed 1 base, with 14 bases lying between them. The CDR3 consists of 16 residues. This entry comes from a study of blood T cell repertoires in COVID-19. Study-wide background: Specimens from acute and convalescent COVID-19 originated in the United States, Italy and Spain. PBMCs, B-cell-depleted T cells, or T cells provided the cDNA or gDNA that made up the material.

TCRdb's copy holds only in-frame clones and misses some; the assay was immunoSEQ multiplex PCR. The data contain about 72,000 clones, about nine tenths of them singletons. V is TRBV6-5 and J is TRBJ1-1; D is possibly TRBD1 (5 bases). Sequenced: peripheral blood. The sequence came from an older man with active or convalescent COVID-19. CDR3 nucleotides: TGTGCCAGCAGTTACCAGGGTGTGTTCCCGAACACTGAAGCTTTCTTT. Amino acid sequence: CASSYQGVFPNTEAFF.